These 4 T cell receptor beta chains came from one sample sequenced in a study of T cells after yellow fever vaccination. TCRdb re-derived calls from the 5' RACE reads in MiXCR, one entry per CDR3 protein. The data hold a few hundred thousand distinct CDR3 sequences, with approximately 16% observed a single time. The source was PBMCs, collected 5 to 6 days after the first yellow fever vaccination. These TCRs come from a man aged 18 to 29 who received the YFV17D yellow fever vaccine.

This clonotype was observed a few times. This chain links TRBV11-2 with TRBJ2-7; D is undetermined. CDR3 length: 15 residues. V was shortened by 5 bases and J by 4 bases, with 18 bases between the two germline ends. Germline values: CDR1 SGHAT, CDR2 FQNNGV. CDR3 DNA: TGTGCCAGCAGCCCCATCCGATCCACAACGTACGAGCAGTACTTC. This gives the protein CASSPIRSTTYEQYF.

In this sample, this clonotype turned up a few times. The chain couples TRBV20-1 to TRBJ1-6; D unclear. Germline V gene sequence: CDR1 DFQATT, CDR2 SNEGSKA (reference sequence). The CDR3 has 11 amino acids. Trimming stripped 5 bases from V and 7 bases from J, with 6 bases between. The CDR3 loop is CSALGNSPLHF. The CDR3 bases are TGCAGTGCTCTAGGGAATTCACCCCTCCACTTT.

This clonotype was seen only a few times. The chain employs TRBV9 and TRBJ2-7; D possibly corresponds to TRBD2 (6 bases). V was clipped by 0 bases and J by 3 bases, with 10 bases between them. The germline CDR1 and CDR2 sequences are SGDLS and YYNGEE. CDR3 length equals 14 residues. DNA of the CDR3: TGTGCCAGCAGCGTAGACGGAGGGAACTACGAGCAGTACTTC. It is translated as CASSVDGGNYEQYF.

This chain connects TRBV7-2 to TRBJ2-5, with 10 bases aligning to TRBD2. Per the germline V gene, CDR1 is SGHTA and CDR2 is FQGNSA. This CDR3 spans 14 amino acids. V lost 4 bases, J lost 5 bases, and 4 bases stayed unmatched. CDR3 sequence (DNA): TGTGCCAGCAGCTCTATACTAGCGGGGGAGACCCAGTACTTC. Encoded protein: CASSSILAGETQYF.